This TCR beta chain was sequenced during a study of blood T cell repertoires in COVID-19 (dated by TCRdb to 2020 to 2021). With respect to the entire study: The collaborator samples originated in the United States, Italy and Spain and spanned the acute and convalescent phases of COVID-19. Deeply sampled blood TCRbeta repertoires from subjects exposed to, actively infected with, or recovered from COVID-19 were included in the dataset. The samples were drawn from two sources: the first 160 participants of the ongoing ImmuneRACE study, and approximately 1,300 subjects contributed by 6 global collaborators. The material from the prospective study consisted of cDNA or gDNA derived from T cells, B-cell-depleted T cells, or PBMCs. Where HLA class I and class II types were available, the types were taken from metadata supplied by the sample provider, not from assay-based typing. The repertoires were released in a freely available public database intended as a resource for research on the immune response to SARS-CoV-2. Nearly every sample came with metadata listing a de-identified subject ID, COVID-19 status, age in years and sex. Overall study results and their limits: Clinical and demographic metadata were provided uncurated, with the amount varying by source and participant.

The collaborating institutions used their own protocols to collect whole blood in K2EDTA tubes. Collaborator samples were shipped for TCRbeta analysis as frozen whole blood, isolated PBMCs, or DNA extracted from either sample type. Worth noting for this clone: Its antigen is unknown. No base quality values were provided; no much bigger clone lies one nucleotide off.

The immunoSEQ Assay, a bias-controlled multiplex PCR, was used to amplify TCRbeta CDR3 regions from genomic DNA. The paper's processing steps were these. The number of nucleated cells in each sample was estimated from the amplification of reference gene primers within the assay. To quantify the absolute abundance of each unique TCRbeta CDR3 rearrangement, sequence reads were collapsed and filtered. For each sample, productive Simpson clonality was calculated by taking the square root of Simpson's diversity index across productive rearrangements. TCRdb took over this immuneACCESS table, retaining in-frame rearrangements with V and J assigned. Such tables are incomplete; in checked studies, under half of the missing clones stem from an unresolved V gene, and the remainder is unexplained. D and trimming come from the DNA, and the V and J calls and clone size come from that table. The sample yields under 65,000 clones; about nine tenths were counted once. Of the sample, approximately 15% falls within the top ten clones.

From a lookup of the germline V gene, CDR1 and CDR2 are SGHAT and FQNNGV. The CDR3 spans 13 residues, from the cysteine through the phenylalanine. Here the CDR3 DNA is all that survives: 39 bases in frame from base 1. V is cut by 4 bases and J by 3 bases, and the space between the germline ends is 9 bases. The sequenced material came from peripheral blood. The chain is encoded by TRBV11-2 joined to TRBJ1-2; TRBD1 is a weak D gene call, 6 bases matching. The receptor's source is an elderly man with acute or convalescent COVID-19. CDR3 loop: CASSSGQDYGYTF. The DNA sequence follows: TGTGCCAGCAGCTCGGGACAAGACTATGGCTACACCTTC.